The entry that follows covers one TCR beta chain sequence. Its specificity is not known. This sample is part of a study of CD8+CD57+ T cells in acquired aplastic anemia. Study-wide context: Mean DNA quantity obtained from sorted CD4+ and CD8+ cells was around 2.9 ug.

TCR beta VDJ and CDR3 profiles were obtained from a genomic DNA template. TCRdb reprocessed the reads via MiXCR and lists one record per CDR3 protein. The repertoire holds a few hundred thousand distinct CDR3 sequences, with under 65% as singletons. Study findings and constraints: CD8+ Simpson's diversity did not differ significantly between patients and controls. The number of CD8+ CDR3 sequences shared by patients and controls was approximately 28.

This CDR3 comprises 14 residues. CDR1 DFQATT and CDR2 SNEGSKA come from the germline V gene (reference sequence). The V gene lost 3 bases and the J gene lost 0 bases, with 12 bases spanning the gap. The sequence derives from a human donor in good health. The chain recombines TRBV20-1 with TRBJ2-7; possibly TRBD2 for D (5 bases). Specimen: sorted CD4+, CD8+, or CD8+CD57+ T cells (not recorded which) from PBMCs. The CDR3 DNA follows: TGCAGTGCTAGGAAGATTGGAGGCTCCTACGAGCAGTACTTC. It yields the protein CSARKIGGSYEQYF.